Shown below are 18 T cell receptor beta chains from a single sample sequenced in a study of blood T cell repertoires in COVID-19. TCRdb's copy holds only in-frame clones and misses some; the assay was immunoSEQ multiplex PCR. Among 79,000 or so clones listed, roughly 81% were seen once. Sequenced input: peripheral blood. The source of these receptors is a man aged 55 to 70 with COVID-19, enrolled during active disease.

This chain links TRBV7-2 with TRBJ1-1; maybe TRBD1 (5 bases). The V end lost 5 bases, the J end lost 4 bases, and 17 bases lay between the germline ends. CDR3 length: 15 amino acids. Germline loops: CDR1 SGHTA, CDR2 FQGNSA. CDR3 DNA sequence: TGTGCCAGCAGCCCCCTGGGGCGGGGGGGCACTGAAGCTTTCTTT. As protein: CASSPLGRGGTEAFF.

V gene TRBV3-1 (or the pseudogene TRBV3-2) combines with J gene TRBJ1-4; D is unresolved. V shed 1 base and J shed 8 bases, with 14 bases lying between them. CDR3 size: 15 residues. CDR1 LGHDT and CDR2 YNNKEL come from the germline V gene (reference sequence). CDR3 amino acids: CASSQVGRPTEKLFF. The CDR3 DNA reads TGTGCCAGCAGCCAAGTCGGCAGGCCGACCGAAAAACTGTTTTTT.

The chain's CDR3 is CATRRGDGTDTQYF. CDR3 DNA: TGTGCCACCAGGCGGGGGGACGGCACAGATACGCAGTATTTT. The chain employs TRBV11-2 and TRBJ2-3; TRBD2 matches 8 bases. V dropped 10 bases and J dropped 1; count of bases not matched to a gene: 7. The germline V gene has CDR1 SGHAT and CDR2 FQNNGV. The CDR3 is 14 residues long. The variable domain in full, completed from reference TRBV11-2 and TRBJ2-3, reads EAGVAQSPRYKIIEKRQSVAFWCNPISGHATLYWYQQILGQGPKLLIQFQNNGVVDDSQLPKDRFSAERLKGVDSTLKIQPAKLEDSAVYLCATRRGDGTDTQYFGPGTRLTVL.

The chain uses TRBV24-1 and TRBJ2-7, with D tentatively TRBD1 (5 bases). The CDR3 extends over 15 amino acids. Trimming removed 5 bases at V and 2 bases at J, with 15 bases between. Germline V gene lookup returns CDR1 KGHDR and CDR2 SFDVKD. CDR3 sequence: CATSAQNRRAYEQYF. In DNA, the CDR3 is TGTGCCACCAGTGCCCAGAACAGGCGAGCCTACGAGCAGTACTTC.

The chain joins TRBV25-1 to TRBJ2-4; 8 nucleotides agree with TRBD2. The CDR3 has 14 amino acids. V was clipped by 1 base and J by 7 bases; unmatched bases: 3. Looked up from germline, CDR1 is MGHDK and CDR2 is SYGVNS. This CDR3 is CASSEFRGGNIQYF. The CDR3, as DNA: TGTGCCAGCAGTGAATTCCGCGGGGGGAACATTCAGTACTTC. Together with reference TRBV25-1 and TRBJ2-4, the CDR3 gives the full variable domain: EADIYQTPRYLVIGTGKKITLECSQTMGHDKMYWYQQDPGMELHLIHYSYGVNSTEKGDLSSESTVSRIRTEHFPLTLESARPSHTSQYLCASSEFRGGNIQYFGAGTRLSVL.

V is TRBV7-2 and J is TRBJ1-6, with D possibly TRBD1 on 5 matching bases. Trimming took 1 base from V and 5 from J, leaving 9 bases between them. There are 15 residues in the CDR3. The V gene's germline CDR1 is SGHTA and CDR2 FQGNSA. The DNA for the CDR3 is TGTGCCAGCAGCTTAGTCCAGGGTGATAATTCACCCCTCCACTTT. Amino acids: CASSLVQGDNSPLHF.

Regarding this clone: The sample carries other DNA sequences with the same CDR3. This rearrangement joins TRBV6-6 to TRBJ1-1; tentative D call: TRBD1 (6 bases). The CDR3 covers 12 residues. Germline values: CDR1 MNHNY, CDR2 SVGAGI (reference sequence). V was clipped by 6 bases and J by 9 bases, with 14 bases between them. The CDR3 bases are TGTGCCAGCAGGCCCGGGGGGGACAAAGCTTTCTTT. It yields the protein CASRPGGDKAFF.

The rearrangement uses TRBV18 and TRBJ1-1; D is unclear. The CDR3 is 15 amino acids. The germline V gene encodes CDR1 KGHSH and CDR2 LQKENI. V lost 6 bases and J 0 bases, leaving 14 bases between the germline ends. The CDR3 DNA is TGTGCCAGCTCGAAAATGGGCCCCATGAACACTGAAGCTTTCTTT. As protein: CASSKMGPMNTEAFF.

The chain links TRBV19 to TRBJ1-2; perhaps TRBD1 as D (5 bases). This CDR3 region has 14 residues. V was cut by 4 bases and J by 2 bases, with 11 bases left in between. The germline gives CDR1 LNHDA, CDR2 SQIVND (reference sequence). The CDR3 bases are TGTGCCAGTAGTACCAAGACAGTCAACTATGGCTACACCTTC. Encoded protein: CASSTKTVNYGYTF.

V usage is TRBV5-1 and J usage is TRBJ1-6, with D perhaps TRBD1 (5 bases). The CDR3 spans 15 residues. Trimming removed 4 bases from V and 6 bases from J, with 14 bases in between. CDR1 and CDR2 (germline): SGHRS, YFSETQ. The CDR3 loop is CASSPRDGGNSPLHF. The CDR3 coding sequence is TGCGCCAGCAGCCCCCGAGACGGGGGTAATTCACCCCTCCACTTT. Drawing the rest from reference TRBV5-1 and TRBJ1-6, the complete variable domain is KAGVTQTPRYLIKTRGQQVTLSCSPISGHRSVSWYQQTPGQGLQFLFEYFSETQRNKGNFPGRFSGRQFSNSRSEMNVSTLELGDSALYLCASSPRDGGNSPLHFGNGTRLTVT.

The CDR3 nucleotides are TGTGCCAGCAGCTTGGCCGGCAGGGGTGAAGCTTTCTTT. This codes for CASSLAGRGEAFF. V usage is TRBV5-4 and J usage is TRBJ1-1, with a tentative D call TRBD1 (6 bases). The CDR3 is made up of 13 amino acids. Germline lookup yields CDR1 SGHNT and CDR2 YYREEE (reference sequence). V was cut by 0 bases and J by 7 bases, with 10 bases left in between.

The rearrangement joins TRBV29-1 to TRBJ2-3, with 8 nucleotides matching TRBD1. This CDR3 is 13 amino acids long. CDR1 is SQVTM and CDR2 is ANQGSEA in the germline V gene. V was pared by 7 bases and J by 2 bases, with 5 bases of the junction left unmatched. The CDR3 bases are TGCAGCGGGGACAGGTCCCCCACAGATACGCAGTATTTT. Encoded protein: CSGDRSPTDTQYF.

The V gene is TRBV3-1 (or the pseudogene TRBV3-2), the J gene TRBJ1-5; TRBD1 matches 10 bases. The CDR3 runs 16 residues. J lost 3 bases, V lost 5 bases, and 7 bases had no gene match. Germline loops: CDR1 LGHDT, CDR2 YNNKEL (reference sequence). DNA of the CDR3: TGTGCCAGCAGCTCGACAGGGGGCGGGCCCAATCAGCCCCAGCATTTT. Protein sequence: CASSSTGGGPNQPQHF.

The J gene is TRBJ2-2, the V gene TRBV30; 12 bases fit TRBD2. The ends lost 2 bases at V and 4 bases at J; junction bases unmatched: 8. Germline CDR1 is GTSNPN and CDR2 is SVGIG (reference sequence). This CDR3 has 17 amino acids. The CDR3 reads CAWSKLAGGPSTGELFF. The CDR3 region has the DNA TGTGCCTGGAGTAAGCTAGCGGGGGGGCCTAGCACCGGGGAGCTGTTTTTT.

This chain links TRBV2 with TRBJ1-2, with TRBD1 identical over 8 bases. The CDR3 runs 12 residues. Germline V CDR1 and CDR2: SNHLY, FYNNEI. J was trimmed by 1 base and V by 11 bases; bases with no gene match: 3. CDR3 residues: CASGQDNYGYTF. CDR3 in DNA: TGTGCCTCGGGACAGGATAACTATGGCTACACCTTC.

The gene calls are TRBV29-1 and TRBJ2-5; TRBD1 matches at 8 bases. J lost 2 bases, V lost 6 bases, and 11 bases had no gene match. In germline, CDR1 is SQVTM, CDR2 ANQGSEA. CDR3 length: 15 amino acids. The CDR3 sequence: CSVLDRGCPQETQYF. The CDR3 region has the DNA TGCAGCGTGCTAGACAGGGGTTGTCCTCAAGAGACCCAGTACTTC.

Here the CDR3 reads CATPSGIGYTQYF. The CDR3 DNA sequence: TGTGCCACCCCCAGCGGGATCGGGTATACGCAGTATTTT. This chain connects TRBV9 to TRBJ2-3, with 7 bases lining up with TRBD2. Germline CDR1 SGDLS, CDR2 YYNGEE. J gave up 7 bases and V 9 bases, and 11 bases lay outside the gene matches. The length of the CDR3 is 13 residues.

This chain uses TRBV28 with TRBJ2-7; D uncertain. With 5 bases removed from V and 11 bases from J, the gap between germline ends came to 13 bases. Germline V gene sequence: CDR1 MDHEN, CDR2 SYDVKM. This CDR3 contains 11 residues. The CDR3 DNA reads as TGTGCCAGCAGTCCCACCGGTAGCAAGTACTTC. Protein sequence: CASSPTGSKYF. Complete variable domain (other parts from reference TRBV28 and TRBJ2-7): DVKVTQSSRYLVKRTGEKVFLECVQDMDHENMFWYRQDPGLGLRLIYFSYDVKMKEKGDIPEGYSVSREKKERFSLILESASTNQTSMYLCASSPTGSKYFGPGTRLTVT.